The rows below give T cell receptor beta chains drawn from one sample of a study of shared clonotypes between healthy human individuals. Method: immunoSEQ multiplex PCR; TCRdb's copy keeps in-frame clones and lacks some. The sample yields nearly 2 million clones, 85% to 95% seen once. Input material: naive CD8+ T cells sorted from blood. These receptors all stem from a young man in good health. The CDR3 runs from the conserved cysteine through the conserved F or W. Rows give clone size only sometimes, using once, few, many, or a class for an expanded clone.

length	size	V	J	CDR3
15	NA	TRBV4-1	TRBJ1-3	CASNDRPDSGNTIYF
15	NA	TRBV13	TRBJ2-2	CASSSRAGITGELFF
12	NA	TRBV28	TRBJ2-7	CASSSPAYEQYF
16	NA	TRBV6-6	TRBJ2-3	CASSFYGRMNTDTQYF
15	NA	TRBV6-1	TRBJ1-5	CASSEIGGDSQPQHF
15	NA	TRBV30	TRBJ1-3	CAWSVDRSSGNTIYF
13	NA	TRBV7-9	TRBJ2-1	CASSHGAGGEQFF
17	NA	TRBV13	TRBJ1-6	CASSFGLLSSYNSPLHF
18	NA	TRBV4-1	TRBJ1-1	CASSQEGGILGMNTEAFF
17	NA	TRBV7-7	TRBJ2-7	CASSPGLAGVAAGEQYF
15	few	TRBV7-8	TRBJ1-2	CASSLLTETNYGYTF
17	NA	TRBV4-2	TRBJ1-3	CASSQDPVGTHGDTIYF
15	NA	TRBV6-5	TRBJ2-1	CASRPDWSSYNEQFF
15	NA	TRBV19	TRBJ2-7	CASSMGYPLAYEQYF
14	NA	TRBV4-3	TRBJ1-1	CASSQDSLNTEAFF
11	NA	TRBV7-2	TRBJ1-2	CASSWRDGYTF
14	NA	TRBV7-6	TRBJ2-3	CASSLAGGTDTQYF
15	NA	TRBV5-1	TRBJ2-1	CASSLAQGSYNEQFF
18	NA	TRBV4-1	TRBJ2-3	CASSQVGGQGAPPDTQYF
15	NA	TRBV7-6	TRBJ2-7	CASSYGQGPSYEQYF
16	NA	TRBV7-8	TRBJ1-3	CASSDQRQGAGNTIYF
18	NA	TRBV28	TRBJ1-2	CASSLKTGVSGEVGGYTF
16	NA	TRBV11-2	TRBJ1-1	CASSLDESWMNTEAFF
14	NA	TRBV29-1	TRBJ2-7	CSVVPVGTPYEQYF
14	NA	TRBV7-9	TRBJ2-7	CASSTERASYEQYF
13	NA	TRBV10-3	TRBJ2-7	CATIFQLGYEQYF
15	NA	TRBV7-9	TRBJ2-3	CASSLVSSQANTQYF
13	NA	TRBV5-1	TRBJ2-1	CASGTSGNNEQFF
18	NA	TRBV5-6	TRBJ2-5	CASSGLGTGALVQETQYF
15	NA	TRBV28	TRBJ1-6	CASSPSKTNNSPLHF
16	once	TRBV10-2	TRBJ2-5	CASSDSSGSRQETQYF
14	NA	TRBV28	TRBJ2-7	CASSNTEGGYEQYF
11	NA	TRBV27	TRBJ2-7	CASGSSYEQYF
15	NA	TRBV9	TRBJ2-1	CASSAWTSGGNEQFF
13	NA	TRBV7-6	TRBJ2-5	CASSFRKGETQYF
17	NA	TRBV11-1	TRBJ2-5	CASSPLIGESLQETQYF
17	NA	TRBV5-1	TRBJ2-3	CASSLDLVALGTDTQYF
14	NA	TRBV27	TRBJ1-5	CASSLWPGDQPQHF
13	NA	TRBV30	TRBJ1-1	CAWSVQWSFEAFF
15	NA	TRBV4-1	TRBJ2-7	CASSQKDRANYEQYF
15	NA	TRBV27	TRBJ2-1	CASSTPGQGYNEQFF
14	NA	TRBV9	TRBJ1-1	CASSVGSENTEAFF
18	NA	TRBV5-6	TRBJ2-1	CASSLAEEAGGDYNEQFF
16	NA	TRBV27	TRBJ2-1	CASTYSGLAGVNEQFF
15	NA	TRBV5-6	TRBJ2-1	CASSGESRGVDEQFF
17	NA	TRBV4-2	TRBJ2-2	CASSQDSPGSAGGELFF
14	NA	TRBV11-2	TRBJ1-2	CASSPPGAYYGYTF
15	NA	TRBV19	TRBJ1-3	CASRTADGSGNTIYF
15	once	TRBV27	TRBJ2-1	CASTLLGGSYNEQFF
14	NA	TRBV2	TRBJ2-6	CASMTSSGANVLTF
17	NA	TRBV4-2	TRBJ2-1	CASSQDPLAGGLNEQFF
14	NA	TRBV5-6	TRBJ2-7	CASSLGARSYEQYF
15	NA	TRBV13	TRBJ2-1	CASSLLGQLVDEQFF
14	NA	TRBV7-9	TRBJ2-1	CASSPRIQGYEQFF